The present T cell receptor (beta chain) was sequenced within a study of blood T cell repertoires in COVID-19. Study as a whole: Spain, Italy and the United States supplied samples that represented acute and convalescent COVID-19.

Authors' methods: Nucleated cell number was recorded as an estimate derived from reference gene primer amplification. The table came from immunoSEQ multiplex PCR; TCRdb's copy has only in-frame clones and leaves some out. The DNA was the basis for D and trimming; V, J and clone size are from that table. The sample gives around 190,000 clones, roughly 83% of which show up once; more than 1.5% is in the top ten. Germline CDR1 and CDR2: SGHDN and FVKESK. The CDR3 runs to 13 residues. Trimming took 2 bases from V and 2 from J, leaving 7 bases between them. This clone was picked up a small number of times.

The receptor was derived from a human donor in a cohort sampled during active COVID-19. The chain has TRBV14 and TRBJ2-7; TRBD1 is a possible D gene (5 bases). The source material was peripheral blood. The CDR3: CASSQQGPYEQYF. The CDR3 coding sequence is TGTGCCAGCAGCCAACAGGGTCCCTACGAGCAGTACTTC. Supplemented by reference TRBV14 and TRBJ2-7, the full variable domain reads EAGVTQFPSHSVIEKGQTVTLRCDPISGHDNLYWYRRVMGKEIKFLLHFVKESKQDESGMPNNRFLAERTGGTYSTLKVQPAELEDSGVYFCASSQQGPYEQYFGPGTRLTVT.